This TCR beta chain was sequenced during a study of T cell responses to AZD1222 COVID-19 vaccine (dated by TCRdb to the early 2020s). Turning to the overall study: AZD1222 recipients with second doses at about 4 weeks or about 12 weeks were pooled, because spike-specific TCR depth and breadth did not differ between schedules. A total of 233 trial participants underwent TCR sequencing, of whom nearly 210 received two doses of AZD1222 and about 25 received two doses of the MenACWY control vaccine. Trial participants were enrolled by age into 18-55, 56-69 and 70-plus year subgroups, with 148, 28 and 57 TCR-sequenced participants respectively.

CDR1 and CDR2 are read off the germline V gene as SGHAT and FQNNGV. V and J are truncated by 3 bases and 5 bases respectively, leaving an intervening sequence of 10 bases. The CDR3, from cysteine to phenylalanine, totals 13 residues. Left in the record is the CDR3 DNA by itself, 39 bases read in frame from the first base. Comment on this clone: This clone's antigen is unknown. No quality values exist for individual bases; no much larger clone is one base distant.

What the time point label conveys for this sample: baseline before first vaccination. The vaccinee samples were drawn from two UK trials, COV001 and COV002, one of which was a single-blind randomized controlled phase 2/3 trial testing AZD1222 (ChAdOx1 nCoV-19) in healthy adults. Trial participant PBMC samples were collected at day 0 and day 28 after the second dose for TCRbeta chain sequencing. Study-wide findings and limitations: After two AZD1222 doses, both the breadth and the depth of spike-specific TCRs were significantly higher than at day 0 and than in MenACWY recipients. In the small 56-69-year group, the increase in depth fell short of significance, most likely because of low power. Reportedly, close to half of the unique spike-specific TCRs recognized epitopes lying outside the regions that are mutated in the B.1.351 and B.1.1.7 variants. Participants were mostly white British, with more females than males. The authors suggested clonal diversity may have been underestimated. Vaccine-associated CD4 TCRs spanned the whole spike protein, with dominant responses in regions 160-218 and 743-854. Because no day 14 peak-response samples were available, the repertoires could be characterized only after the peak T cell response. Conclusions about previously exposed vaccinees were limited because only six AZD1222 recipients were SARS-CoV-2 seropositive at baseline.

The CDR3 regions of human TCRbeta chains were subjected to immunosequencing. For the original study's pipeline: Repertoire TCRs were checked for matches against a reference library of SARS-CoV-2-specific TCRs that had been generated using the MIRA antigen-specificity platform. Breadth meant the fraction of unique TCRs that were SARS-CoV-2-associated, whereas depth meant the fraction of total T cells that were SARS-CoV-2-associated. Using the MIRA data, every spike-specific TCR was mapped to the spike region that the TCR reacted to and assigned to either a CD4 or a CD8 class. Log10-transformed breadth and depth values were compared by one-way ANOVA with Sidak's multiple comparisons tests. This is the immuneACCESS table as TCRdb keeps it, with only in-frame sequences that have V and J called. A part of the clones is gone; compared with another copy, unresolved V genes explain less than half, and the rest is unexplained. V, J and clone size were drawn from that table, and D and trimming were deduced from the DNA. Recorded for this sample are 75,000 to 95,000 clones; under 95% of them occurred a single time. The ten most abundant clones make up 4.2% of the sample.

The sequence derives from an adult in good health. The source material was peripheral blood, sampled on day 0 of AZD1222 vaccination. The receptor chain draws on TRBV11-2 and TRBJ1-2, with TRBD1 perhaps the D gene, on 6 matching bases. The CDR3 has the sequence CASSFPGDYGYTF. The DNA is TGTGCCAGCAGCTTCCCAGGGGATTATGGCTACACCTTC.